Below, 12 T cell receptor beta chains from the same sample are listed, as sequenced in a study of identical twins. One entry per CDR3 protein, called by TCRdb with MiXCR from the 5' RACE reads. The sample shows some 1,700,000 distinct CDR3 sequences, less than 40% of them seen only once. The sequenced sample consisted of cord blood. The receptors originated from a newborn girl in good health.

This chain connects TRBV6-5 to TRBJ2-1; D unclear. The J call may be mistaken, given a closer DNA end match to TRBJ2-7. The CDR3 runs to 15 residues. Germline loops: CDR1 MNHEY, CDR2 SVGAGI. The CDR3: CASSYKRSSYNEQYF. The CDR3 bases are TGTGCCAGCAGTTACAAGAGGAGCTCCTACAATGAGCAGTACTTC.

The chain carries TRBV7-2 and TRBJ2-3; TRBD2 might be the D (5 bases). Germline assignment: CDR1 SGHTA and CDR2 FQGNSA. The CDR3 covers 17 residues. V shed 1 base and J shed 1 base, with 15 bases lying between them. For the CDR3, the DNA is TGTGCCAGCAGCTTAGGCCCCTTAGCGTACCGCACAGATACGCAGTATTTT. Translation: CASSLGPLAYRTDTQYF.

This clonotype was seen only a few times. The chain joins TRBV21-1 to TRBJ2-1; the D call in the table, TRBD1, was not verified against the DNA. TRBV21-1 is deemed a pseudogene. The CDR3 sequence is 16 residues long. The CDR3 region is CASSKRWGQNYNEQFF. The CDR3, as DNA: TGTGCCAGCAGCAAAAGGTGGGGACAGAACTACAATGAGCAGTTCTTC.

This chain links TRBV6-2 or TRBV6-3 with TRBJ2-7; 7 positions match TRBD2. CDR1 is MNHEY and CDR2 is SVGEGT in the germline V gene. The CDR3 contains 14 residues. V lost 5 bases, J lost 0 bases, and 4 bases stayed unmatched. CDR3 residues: CASSAGLPSYEQYF. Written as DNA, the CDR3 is TGTGCCAGCAGTGCGGGACTACCCTCCTACGAGCAGTACTTC.

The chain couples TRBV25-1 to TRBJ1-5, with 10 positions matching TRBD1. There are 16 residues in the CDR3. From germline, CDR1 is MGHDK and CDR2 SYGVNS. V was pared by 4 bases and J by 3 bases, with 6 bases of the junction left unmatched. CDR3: CASSGSGTGDNQPQHF. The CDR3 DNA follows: TGTGCCAGCAGTGGCTCCGGGACAGGGGACAATCAGCCCCAGCATTTT. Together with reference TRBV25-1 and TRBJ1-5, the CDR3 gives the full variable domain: EADIYQTPRYLVIGTGKKITLECSQTMGHDKMYWYQQDPGMELHLIHYSYGVNSTEKGDLSSESTVSRIRTEHFPLTLESARPSHTSQYLCASSGSGTGDNQPQHFGDGTRLSIL.

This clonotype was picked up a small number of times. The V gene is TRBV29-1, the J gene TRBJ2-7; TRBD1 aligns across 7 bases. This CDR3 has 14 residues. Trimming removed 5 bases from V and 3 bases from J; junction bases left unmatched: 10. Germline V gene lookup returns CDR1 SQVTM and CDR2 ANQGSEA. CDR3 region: CSVLTGTNYYEQYF. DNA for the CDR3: TGCAGCGTTTTGACAGGGACGAACTACTACGAGCAGTACTTC.

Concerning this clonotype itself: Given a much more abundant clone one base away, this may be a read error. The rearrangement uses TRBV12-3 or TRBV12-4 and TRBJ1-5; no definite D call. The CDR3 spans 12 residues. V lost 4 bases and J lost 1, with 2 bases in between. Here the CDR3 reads CASSWSNQPQHF. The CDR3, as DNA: TGTGCCAGCAGTTGGAGCAATCAGCCCCAGCATTTT.

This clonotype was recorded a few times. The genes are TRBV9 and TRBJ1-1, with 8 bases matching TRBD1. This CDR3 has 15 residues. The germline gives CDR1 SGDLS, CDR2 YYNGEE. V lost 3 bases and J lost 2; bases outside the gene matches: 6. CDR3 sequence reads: CASSAFRGRNTEAFF. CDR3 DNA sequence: TGTGCCAGCAGCGCCTTCAGGGGGCGCAACACTGAAGCTTTCTTT.

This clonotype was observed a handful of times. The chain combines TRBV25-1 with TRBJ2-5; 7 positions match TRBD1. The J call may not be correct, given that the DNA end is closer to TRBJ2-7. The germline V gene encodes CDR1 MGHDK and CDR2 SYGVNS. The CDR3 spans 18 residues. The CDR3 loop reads CASSAQGRGRSLGSEQYF. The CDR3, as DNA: TGTGCCAGCAGTGCCCAAGGAAGGGGGCGCAGTTTGGGGTCCGAGCAGTACTTC.

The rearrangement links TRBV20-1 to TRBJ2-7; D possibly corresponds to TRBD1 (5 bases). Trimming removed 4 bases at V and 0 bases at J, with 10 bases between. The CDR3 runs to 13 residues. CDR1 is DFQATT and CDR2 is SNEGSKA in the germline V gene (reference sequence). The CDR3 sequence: CSAKQGRSYEQYF. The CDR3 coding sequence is TGCAGTGCTAAGCAGGGCCGCTCCTACGAGCAGTACTTC.

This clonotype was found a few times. CDR3 loop: CSAGPGLNYEQYF. The CDR3 coding sequence is TGCAGTGCTGGACCGGGACTGAACTACGAGCAGTACTTC. The rearrangement uses TRBV20-1 and TRBJ2-7; tentatively, D is TRBD2 (6 bases). The CDR3 sequence is 13 residues long. Germline V gene sequence: CDR1 DFQATT, CDR2 SNEGSKA (reference sequence). The V end lost 5 bases, the J end lost 3 bases, and 14 bases lay between the germline ends.

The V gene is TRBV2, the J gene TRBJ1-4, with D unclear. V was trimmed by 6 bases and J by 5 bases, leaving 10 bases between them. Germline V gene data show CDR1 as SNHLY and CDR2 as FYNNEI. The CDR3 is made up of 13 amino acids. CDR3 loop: CASSPERNEKLFF. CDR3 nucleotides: TGTGCCAGCAGCCCGGAGAGGAATGAAAAACTGTTTTTT.